This T cell receptor (beta chain) derives from a study of T cell responses to AZD1222 COVID-19 vaccine listed by TCRdb under 2021. Context from the whole study: A total of more than 230 trial participants underwent TCR sequencing, of whom 207 received two doses of AZD1222 and some 25 received two doses of the MenACWY control vaccine. Trial participants were enrolled into age subgroups of 18-55, 56-69 and 70-plus years, which contained about 160, 30 and 59 TCR-sequenced participants, respectively. Study-wide findings and limitations: Participants were mostly white British and included more females than males, and it was suggested by the authors that clonal diversity may have been underestimated. After two AZD1222 doses, spike-specific TCR breadth and depth were significantly higher than at day 0 and than in MenACWY recipients. Because no day 14 peak-response samples were available, the repertoires could be characterized only after the peak T cell response. Reportedly, close to half of the unique spike-specific TCRs recognized epitopes lying outside the regions that are mutated in the B.1.351 and B.1.1.7 variants. In the small 56-69-year group, the increase in depth fell short of significance, most likely because of low power. The vaccine-associated CD4 TCRs covered the entire spike protein, and the dominant responses fell in regions 160-218 and 743-854. Conclusions about previously exposed vaccinees are limited because only six or seven AZD1222 recipients were SARS-CoV-2 seropositive at baseline.

Relative to germline, V is 2 bases shorter and J is 0 bases shorter, with 9 bases between their ends. Looking up the germline V gene yields CDR1 SGHTS and CDR2 YDEGEE. The CDR3 sequence holds 15 residues, the cysteine and phenylalanine included. The DNA shown is the 45-base CDR3, in frame from base 1. The CDR3 regions of human TCRbeta chains were subjected to immunosequencing. Concerning the study's data processing: TCRs in the repertoires were compared against a reference library of SARS-CoV-2-specific TCRs that had been generated with the MIRA antigen-specificity platform. Breadth was defined as the fraction of unique TCRs that were SARS-CoV-2-associated, and depth was defined as the fraction of total T cells that were SARS-CoV-2-associated. Each spike-specific TCR was assigned to its reactive spike region and to a CD4 or CD8 class using the MIRA data. Log10-transformed breadth and depth values were compared by one-way ANOVA with Sidak's multiple comparisons tests. TCRdb stores this immuneACCESS table with in-frame sequences only. Part of the clones is absent; in the studies checked, under half of the shortfall reflects unresolved V genes, and no reason is known for the rest. Clone size and the V and J calls come from that table; the DNA yielded D and trimming. Counted in this sample were approximately 150,000 clones; 90% of them appeared once. About 6% of the sample goes to the ten largest clones.

Note on this clone: No antigen is known for it. Base qualities are not at hand, and no much larger clone is one base apart.

The meaning of the sample's time point label: about 28 days (+/-7) after the second vaccine dose. AZD1222 recipients whose second dose came at about 4 weeks and those whose second dose came at about 12 weeks were combined into one group, since spike-specific TCR depth and breadth did not differ between the two schedules. Samples from vaccinated people were obtained from the UK trials COV001 and COV002, which included a single-blind randomized controlled phase 2/3 trial of AZD1222 (ChAdOx1 nCoV-19) in healthy adults. For TCRbeta chain sequencing, PBMC samples were collected from trial participants at day 0 and at day 28 after the second dose.

The clonotype was recovered from an adult who received the AZD1222 COVID-19 vaccine. Rearrangement joined TRBV5-8 to TRBJ2-1; the D assignment is uncertain and may be TRBD1 or TRBD2, with 6 bases supporting each. Sample: peripheral blood, taken 28 days after the second AZD1222 dose. The DNA sequence is as follows: TGTGCCAGCAGCTTTCGGGGGCTCTCCTACAATGAGCAGTTCTTC. Its amino acids are CASSFRGLSYNEQFF.